The T cell receptor beta chain described here comes from a study of blood T cell repertoires in COVID-19. Only in-frame clones appear in the TCRdb table, and some are missing; sequencing was by immunoSEQ multiplex PCR. Of roughly 190,000 clones in the sample, less than 85% were seen once. Per germline, CDR1 GTSNPN and CDR2 SVGIG (reference sequence). The CDR3 length is 15 residues. Trimming cost V 0 bases and J 5 bases; bases outside gene matches: 7. Symptom resolution, clearance, or two negative PCRs marked donors in Cohort 3 as recovered. The clonotype originates from a woman aged 25 to 39 who had recovered from COVID-19. The specimen was PBMCs or T cells enriched from blood (not recorded which). V gene TRBV30 combines with J gene TRBJ1-1, with TRBD1 matching over 9 bases. Here the CDR3 reads CAWSVIQGARTEAFF. CDR3 DNA sequence: TGTGCCTGGAGTGTAATACAGGGGGCGAGGACTGAAGCTTTCTTT.